This TCR beta chain was captured by sequencing in a study of T cells in Graves' hyperthyroidism and ophthalmopathy. Study results and caveats: Ophthalmopathy prediction by the model preceded onset by a median roughly 6 months.

RNA transcripts yielded amplified TCR beta CDR3 regions. RT-PCR in the first round (using the HTBI primer set) targeted the TCR CDR3. TCRdb recomputed calls from the multiplex PCR reads with MiXCR, one row per CDR3 protein. The repertoire holds 250,000 to 300,000 distinct CDR3 sequences, with roughly an eighth as singletons. There are many counts of this clonotype. Its antigen remains unknown. Researchers defined stable Graves' hyperthyroidism as no ophthalmopathy progression within 18 months. More than 8 ml fresh peripheral blood yielded the PBMCs. The sequence was collected from a woman between 35 and 50 years old with Graves' hyperthyroidism. Sequenced material: blood.

The CDR3 sequence: CASSNRSPDSEAFF. The CDR3 DNA is TGTGCCAGCAGCAACAGGTCCCCAGATTCTGAAGCTTTCTTT. This rearrangement joins TRBV7-9 to TRBJ1-1; D is possibly TRBD1 (5 bases). CDR1 and CDR2 from the germline V gene are SEHNR and FQNEAQ (reference sequence). The V gene lost 5 bases and the J gene lost 6 bases, with 16 bases spanning the gap. This CDR3 has 14 amino acids. The full variable domain, rest sourced from reference TRBV7-9 and TRBJ1-1, is DTGVSQNPRHKITKRGQNVTFRCDPISEHNRLYWYRQTLGQGPEFLTYFQNEAQLEKSRLLSDRFSAERPKGSFSTLEIQRTEQGDSAMYLCASSNRSPDSEAFFGQGTRLTVV.